A single sample gave rise to the 30 T cell receptor beta chains below, sequenced in a study of Graves' ophthalmopathy and Graves' hyperthyroidism. RNA transcripts were the source from which TCR beta CDR3 regions were amplified. First-round RT-PCR relied on HTBI primers, and a second-round multiplex PCR came next. Via MiXCR, TCRdb re-called the multiplex PCR reads, giving one row per CDR3 protein. This table holds approximately 1.2 million distinct CDR3 sequences, roughly two fifths found once. Sequencing was carried out using peripheral blood or thyroid tissue (not recorded which). All receptors come from an adult man with Graves' hyperthyroidism.

This clonotype was counted many times. The chain has TRBV6-6 and TRBJ2-5; D possibly uses TRBD1 or TRBD2 (6 bases each). CDR1 is MNHNY, CDR2 SVGAGI, per germline (reference sequence). Trimming left V 6 bases short and J 5 bases short, with 13 bases between. This CDR3 spans 13 amino acids. The CDR3 DNA sequence: TGTGCCAGCAGGCCGGGGGCAGGGGAGACCCAGTACTTC. Protein product: CASRPGAGETQYF.

This clonotype showed up many times. The chain has TRBV5-1 and TRBJ1-6; D is ambiguous. Germline CDR1 SGHRS, CDR2 YFSETQ. CDR3 length: 13 amino acids. Trimming removed 4 bases at V and 10 bases at J, with 12 bases between. CDR3 nucleotide sequence: TGCGCCAGCAGCCTCGGAACAGACTCACCCCTCCACTTT. Protein: CASSLGTDSPLHF.

In this sample, this clonotype turned up once. The rearrangement links TRBV7-9 to TRBJ2-6, with 8 bases matching TRBD1. CDR3 size: 16 residues. Unmatched junction bases numbered 3, after V lost 3 bases and J lost 2 bases. CDR1 SEHNR and CDR2 FQNEAQ come from the germline V gene (reference sequence). CDR3 sequence: CASSFDRGTGANVLTF. CDR3 coding DNA: TGTGCCAGCAGCTTCGACAGGGGCACTGGGGCCAACGTCCTGACTTTC.

The chain uses TRBV30 and TRBJ1-1; D gene unclear. V lost 4 bases, J lost 2 bases, and 5 bases lay in between. Germline V gene lookup returns CDR1 GTSNPN and CDR2 SVGIG (reference sequence). This CDR3 contains 11 residues. The CDR3 sequence is CAWTDNTEAFF. CDR3 nucleotides: TGTGCCTGGACAGACAACACTGAAGCTTTCTTT.

The genes are TRBV14 and TRBJ2-7; D possibly corresponds to TRBD2 (7 bases). This CDR3 comprises 15 residues. Germline assignment: CDR1 SGHDN and CDR2 FVKESK. The V gene lost 1 base and the J gene lost 3 bases, with 13 bases spanning the gap. CDR3 in DNA: TGTGCCAGCAGCCAAGCTAGGGGGGGAGACTACGAGCAGTACTTC. It translates to CASSQARGGDYEQYF.

The rearrangement links TRBV30 to TRBJ1-5; D uncertain. V was clipped by 0 bases and J by 3 bases, with 9 bases between them. This CDR3 is 14 amino acids long. Germline V lookup: CDR1 GTSNPN, CDR2 SVGIG (reference sequence). The CDR3 region is CAWSVGRDNQPQHF. The CDR3, as DNA: TGTGCCTGGAGTGTAGGTCGGGACAATCAGCCCCAGCATTTT.

Ten or more counts support this clonotype. This chain uses TRBV11-2 with TRBJ2-5; 8 positions agree with TRBD1. Germline CDR1 and CDR2: SGHAT and FQNNGV. V was clipped by 5 bases and J by 5 bases; unmatched bases: 10. The CDR3 runs 15 residues. The CDR3 reads CASSKLGQGGETQYF. The DNA of the CDR3 is TGTGCCAGCAGCAAACTTGGACAGGGCGGGGAGACCCAGTACTTC.

This clonotype occurred many times. This CDR3 reads CSVVAFPRDSPAYEQYF. The DNA of the CDR3 is TGCAGCGTTGTCGCCTTTCCCCGGGACTCCCCTGCCTACGAGCAGTACTTC. This chain connects TRBV29-1 to TRBJ2-7, with D perhaps TRBD2 (6 bases). The V gene lost 4 bases and the J gene lost 2 bases, with 24 bases spanning the gap. The germline gives CDR1 SQVTM, CDR2 ANQGSEA. This CDR3 comprises 17 residues.

In regard to this clonotype: The junction differs from germline at one of its ends, possibly a read error. The chain carries TRBV19 and TRBJ2-5; 7 bases are shared with TRBD1. There are 14 residues in the CDR3. CDR1 and CDR2 (germline): LNHDA, SQIVND (reference sequence). The DNA of the CDR3 is TGTGCCAGTAGTATTGGGACAGCCCAAGAGGCCCAGTACTTC. Its protein is CASSIGTAQEAQYF.

This chain links TRBV7-3 with TRBJ2-7; 7 nucleotides line up with TRBD2. Trimming cost V 0 bases and J 0 bases; bases outside gene matches: 8. The CDR3 is 17 residues long. Germline CDR1 reads SGHTA; CDR2 reads FQGTGA. CDR3 protein: CASSLTNSGWNSYEQYF. The DNA of the CDR3 is TGTGCCAGCAGCTTAACAAATAGCGGGTGGAACTCCTACGAGCAGTACTTC.

This clonotype was counted at least ten times. The chain links TRBV29-1 to TRBJ2-5; a possible D gene is TRBD2 (5 bases). The germline gives CDR1 SQVTM, CDR2 ANQGSEA. The germline V and J ends were trimmed by 4 bases and 9 bases, with 9 bases remaining between them. The CDR3 runs to 10 residues. CDR3: CSVGEHSQYF. CDR3 sequence (DNA): TGCAGCGTTGGGGAGCACTCCCAGTACTTC.

The sample holds a few counts of this clonotype. V is TRBV29-1 and J is TRBJ2-5; tentative D call: TRBD1 (5 bases). Germline V lookup: CDR1 SQVTM, CDR2 ANQGSEA. With 7 bases removed from V and 5 bases from J, the gap between germline ends came to 11 bases. CDR3 length equals 11 residues. This CDR3 reads CSGGHEETQYF. For the CDR3, the DNA is TGCAGCGGCGGACACGAGGAGACCCAGTACTTC.

The rearrangement links TRBV7-9 to TRBJ2-6; unclear D gene. The CDR3 consists of 17 residues. The V gene lost 1 base and the J gene lost 0 bases, with 10 bases spanning the gap. CDR1 and CDR2 from the germline V gene are SEHNR and FQNEAQ (reference sequence). The CDR3 coding sequence is TGTGCCAGCAGCTTAGGCAGGCTACTCTCTGGGGCCAACGTCCTGACTTTC. This sequence encodes CASSLGRLLSGANVLTF. The complete variable domain, with remaining parts taken from reference TRBV7-9 and TRBJ2-6, reads DTGVSQNPRHKITKRGQNVTFRCDPISEHNRLYWYRQTLGQGPEFLTYFQNEAQLEKSRLLSDRFSAERPKGSFSTLEIQRTEQGDSAMYLCASSLGRLLSGANVLTFGAGSRLTVL.

This clonotype was found many times. The chain has TRBV10-3 and TRBJ2-7; maybe TRBD1 (6 bases). This CDR3 is built from 12 residues. V lost 9 bases to trimming and J lost 4 bases, with 13 bases between them. Germline V gives CDR1 ENHRY, CDR2 SYGVKD. This CDR3 is CAMAQGLYEQYF. The CDR3 DNA follows: TGTGCCATGGCCCAGGGGCTTTACGAGCAGTACTTC.

This clonotype was recorded at least ten times. The chain links TRBV20-1 to TRBJ1-6; D possibly corresponds to TRBD1 (6 bases). V was trimmed by 6 bases and J by 10 bases, leaving 13 bases between them. The CDR3 totals 12 residues. Germline CDR1 reads DFQATT; CDR2 reads SNEGSKA (reference sequence). CDR3 protein: CSAARGDSPLHF. CDR3 coding DNA: TGCAGTGCAGCGAGGGGGGACTCACCCCTCCACTTT.

The chain links TRBV7-8 to TRBJ2-2; D assignment may be TRBD1 or TRBD2 (5 bases each). Trimming left V 6 bases short and J 0 bases short, with 17 bases between. Germline V CDR1 and CDR2: SGHVS, FQNEAQ. This CDR3 is built from 17 residues. CDR3 sequence: CASRTGTDLANTGELFF. The CDR3 DNA follows: TGTGCCAGCAGAACCGGGACGGATCTCGCGAACACCGGGGAGCTGTTTTTT. Looking up the rest from reference TRBV7-8 and TRBJ2-2 gives the full variable domain: GAGVSQSPRYKVAKRGQDVALRCDPISGHVSLFWYQQALGQGPEFLTYFQNEAQLDKSGLPSDRFFAERPEGSVSTLKIQRTQQEDSAVYLCASRTGTDLANTGELFFGEGSRLTVL.

This clonotype was observed many times. This chain connects TRBV10-3 to TRBJ1-6; weak D call: TRBD1 (6 bases). V was shortened by 3 bases and J by 9 bases, with 21 bases between the two germline ends. The CDR3 runs to 17 residues. Germline V gene lookup returns CDR1 ENHRY and CDR2 SYGVKD. CDR3 DNA sequence: TGTGCCATCAGTGACCCACGAGGGGGAATGAACGGTTCACCCCTCCACTTT. Translation gives CAISDPRGGMNGSPLHF.

In regard to this clonotype: This may arise from a read error, as a much more abundant clone is one base away. The DNA of the CDR3 is TGTGCCAGCAGGGGGGGGGCCGAGACCCAGTACTTC. Encoded protein: CASRGGAETQYF. V and J are TRBV7-2 and TRBJ2-5; TRBD2 is a possible D gene (7 bases). V was shortened by 6 bases and J by 5 bases, with 10 bases between the two germline ends. The CDR3 length is 12 residues. Germline V lookup: CDR1 SGHTA, CDR2 FQGNSA.

This clonotype was detected many times. The V call is TRBV20-1, the J call TRBJ1-2, with D maybe TRBD1 (6 bases). V shed 0 bases and J shed 2 bases, with 16 bases lying between them. CDR1 and CDR2 (germline): DFQATT, SNEGSKA (reference sequence). This CDR3 has 16 amino acids. The CDR3 here is CSARDRLQGENYGYTF. The CDR3 DNA sequence: TGCAGTGCTAGAGATAGGTTACAGGGCGAAAACTATGGCTACACCTTC.

This clonotype was seen at least ten times. The J gene is TRBJ2-5, the V gene TRBV6-5; the D gene is possibly TRBD2 (6 bases). The CDR3 runs to 14 residues. Trimming took off 0 bases at V and 5 bases at J, with 10 bases between the two ends. CDR1 MNHEY and CDR2 SVGAGI come from the germline V gene. The CDR3 protein is CASSYSAGRETQYF. For the CDR3, the DNA is TGTGCCAGCAGTTACTCCGCGGGGAGGGAGACCCAGTACTTC.

V gene TRBV9 combines with J gene TRBJ1-2; the D gene is possibly TRBD1 (5 bases). CDR3 length: 14 residues. With 2 bases removed from V and 5 bases from J, the gap between germline ends came to 13 bases. Per the germline V gene, CDR1 is SGDLS and CDR2 is YYNGEE. The CDR3 DNA follows: TGTGCCAGCAGCGTCCGTGGGGGTCGATATGGCTACACCTTC. It specifies CASSVRGGRYGYTF.

V usage is TRBV5-4 and J usage is TRBJ2-7; D is unresolved. There are 13 residues in the CDR3. V lost 2 bases to trimming and J lost 1 base, with 7 bases between them. The germline V gene has CDR1 SGHNT and CDR2 YYREEE (reference sequence). CDR3 amino acids: CASSFAWSYEQYF. The CDR3 DNA reads TGTGCCAGCAGCTTTGCTTGGTCCTACGAGCAGTACTTC.

This clonotype was recorded at least ten times. This chain joins TRBV20-1 and TRBJ1-2; D possibly corresponds to TRBD1 (6 bases). The germline V gene encodes CDR1 DFQATT and CDR2 SNEGSKA (reference sequence). The CDR3 extends over 12 amino acids. V was pared by 3 bases and J by 7 bases, with 12 bases between. In nucleotides, the CDR3 is TGCAGTGCTAGTTCCAGGGGTCCTGGCTACACCTTC. This translates into CSASSRGPGYTF.

This clonotype came up many times. The rearrangement links TRBV10-2 to TRBJ1-1; D not resolved. The CDR3 contains 14 residues. V was trimmed by 3 bases and J by 0 bases, leaving 8 bases between them. Germline CDR1 reads WSHSY; CDR2 reads SAAADI. CDR3: CASSEPEMNTEAFF. DNA for the CDR3: TGCGCCAGCAGTGAACCGGAAATGAACACTGAAGCTTTCTTT.

The chain couples TRBV6-2 or TRBV6-3 to TRBJ1-4, with D uncertain. Trimming stripped 7 bases from V and 6 bases from J, with 18 bases between. Looked up from germline, CDR1 is MNHEY and CDR2 is SVGEGT. The CDR3 contains 15 residues. CDR3: CASTFYWQRDEKLFF. For the CDR3, the DNA is TGTGCCAGCACTTTCTATTGGCAGCGTGATGAAAAACTGTTTTTT.

This clonotype was seen a few times. This chain joins TRBV10-3 and TRBJ2-1; 12 nucleotides match TRBD2. After removal of 0 bases from V and 12 bases from J, the junction contained 12 bases not matched to a gene. CDR1 is ENHRY and CDR2 is SYGVKD in the germline V gene. The CDR3 is 17 residues long. The DNA of the CDR3 is TGTGCCATCAGTGAGTCGACTAGCGGGAGAGGTAGGGAAGGGCAGTTCTTC. Protein: CAISESTSGRGREGQFF.

V is TRBV10-3 and J is TRBJ1-1; no clear D. Germline-derived CDR1 and CDR2 are ENHRY and SYGVKD. This CDR3 is built from 13 residues. The ends were cut back, 10 bases at V and 4 bases at J, with 16 bases in the middle. This CDR3 reads CATSSYQGTEAFF. The CDR3 DNA reads as TGTGCCACCAGCAGTTATCAAGGCACTGAAGCTTTCTTT.

The chain recombines TRBV19 with TRBJ2-7; TRBD1 matches at 11 bases. Trimming at V came to 8 bases and at J to 3 bases, leaving 6 bases not matched to a gene. The CDR3 runs to 14 residues. CDR1 and CDR2 from the germline V gene are LNHDA and SQIVND (reference sequence). CDR3 loop: CASQPGTGGYEQYF. CDR3 DNA sequence: TGTGCCAGTCAACCCGGGACAGGGGGCTACGAGCAGTACTTC. Together with reference TRBV19 and TRBJ2-7, the CDR3 gives the full variable domain: DGGITQSPKYLFRKEGQNVTLSCEQNLNHDAMYWYRQDPGQGLRLIYYSQIVNDFQKGDIAEGYSVSREKKESFPLTVTSAQKNPTAFYLCASQPGTGGYEQYFGPGTRLTVT.

Many counts were recorded for this clonotype. The chain has TRBV20-1 and TRBJ1-1, with unresolved D. V was trimmed by 3 bases and J by 0 bases, leaving 5 bases between them. This CDR3 contains 12 residues. Germline CDR1 DFQATT, CDR2 SNEGSKA (reference sequence). This CDR3 reads CSASRVNTEAFF. DNA of the CDR3: TGCAGTGCTAGTCGCGTGAACACTGAAGCTTTCTTT.

V is TRBV25-1 and J is TRBJ1-4, with D uncertain. Germline CDR1 MGHDK, CDR2 SYGVNS. This CDR3 has 14 residues. Trimming removed 6 bases at V and 8 bases at J, with 16 bases between. CDR3 DNA sequence: TGTGCCAGCAGCGCCGGAGTGAGTGGAGAAAAACTGTTTTTT. It is translated as CASSAGVSGEKLFF.